The text below deals with one T cell receptor (beta chain). The clone's antigen remains unknown. Per-nucleotide qualities are absent, and no much larger clonotype sits a single base away. Reading from cysteine to phenylalanine, the CDR3 counts 14 amino acids. Left in the record is the CDR3 DNA by itself, 42 bases read in frame from the first base. Germline trimming: 4 bases from V, 9 bases from J; junction bases outside gene matches: 10. CDR1 and CDR2 are read off the germline V gene (reference sequence) as SGHNT and YYREEE. The entry originates in a study of T cell changes during pregnancy in multiple sclerosis (dated by TCRdb to between 2018 and 2020). Regarding the research as a whole: In women with multiple sclerosis, the researchers looked at how the T cell repertoire shifted as pregnancy progressed.

The library came from the immunoSEQ multiplex PCR assay. Not all clones reach the TCRdb copy of this immuneACCESS table, which keeps in-frame sequences only. Checked studies attribute under half of the gap to unresolved V genes and leave the rest unexplained. The sample profile shows under 100,000 clones; 90% to 95% of them were found once. The leading ten clones occupy 1.1% of the sample. The source is a female donor with multiple sclerosis, enrolled in a pregnancy study. The chain is encoded by TRBV5-4 joined to TRBJ2-1; the central 7 bases match TRBD2. Specimen: peripheral blood, collected in the second trimester of pregnancy. The CDR3 protein sequence reads: CASSREVELAEQFF. The nucleotide sequence is given as TGTGCCAGCAGCCGGGAGGTTGAGTTAGCTGAGCAGTTCTTC.